The entry below describes one T cell receptor (beta chain). Its antigen is unknown. After removal of 2 bases from V and 6 bases from J, the junction contained 6 bases not matched to a gene. CDR3 size: 14 residues. Germline loops: CDR1 MNHEY, CDR2 SVGAGI. These data originate in a study of cytomegalovirus exposure and HLA in healthy donors. The PCR ran on 60 Vbeta and 13 Jbeta primers. Original processing methods: Later, an analysis found some 80 million unique TCR beta chains, and 8.5 million to 14 million of these were shared. Here immunoSEQ multiplex PCR was the method, and the copy in TCRdb shows in-frame clones only, minus some. V and J calls and clone size come straight from that table; D and trimming were deduced from the DNA. The sample carries about 98,000 clones, around 74% recorded once. Broader study findings: Later on, analysis showed that most CMV-associated TCR beta chains appeared to be HLA-restricted. Later analysis identified a missense DCLRE1C variant that was linked to TCR beta V- and J-gene trimming. Researchers counted around 160 TCR beta chains as cytomegalovirus-associated.

Sequences were obtained from PBMCs. The chain has TRBV6-5 and TRBJ2-7, with 8 bases matching TRBD2. The TCR originated in a male donor in good health and CMV-seronegative. The chain's CDR3 is CASSYAGLASEQYF. For the CDR3, the DNA is TGTGCCAGCAGTTACGCTGGACTAGCTAGCGAGCAGTACTTC.